This T cell receptor beta chain was identified during a study of shared clonotypes between healthy human individuals. Produced via immunoSEQ multiplex PCR; TCRdb's table is partial and in-frame only. The table shows more than 2,000,000 clones, with 85% to 95% occurring only once. Details on this clone: Its target is not known. The sample has other DNA sequences that encode this CDR3 too.

Study results and limitations: Relative to their counterparts shared across all four donors, non-shared clonotypes exhibited diminished generation probabilities.

The germline V gene encodes CDR1 MGHDK and CDR2 SYGVNS. V was shortened by 2 bases and J by 0 bases, with 7 bases between the two germline ends. This CDR3 comprises 14 residues. This receptor was taken from a man younger than 35 in good health. The chain links TRBV25-1 to TRBJ1-1; possibly TRBD1 for D (5 bases). Sequencing was carried out using naive CD4+ T cells sorted from blood. Subset described: CD45RA+ positively selected. CDR3 DNA sequence: TGTGCCAGCAGTGAAGGGGGTTTGAACACTGAAGCTTTCTTT. This codes for CASSEGGLNTEAFF.